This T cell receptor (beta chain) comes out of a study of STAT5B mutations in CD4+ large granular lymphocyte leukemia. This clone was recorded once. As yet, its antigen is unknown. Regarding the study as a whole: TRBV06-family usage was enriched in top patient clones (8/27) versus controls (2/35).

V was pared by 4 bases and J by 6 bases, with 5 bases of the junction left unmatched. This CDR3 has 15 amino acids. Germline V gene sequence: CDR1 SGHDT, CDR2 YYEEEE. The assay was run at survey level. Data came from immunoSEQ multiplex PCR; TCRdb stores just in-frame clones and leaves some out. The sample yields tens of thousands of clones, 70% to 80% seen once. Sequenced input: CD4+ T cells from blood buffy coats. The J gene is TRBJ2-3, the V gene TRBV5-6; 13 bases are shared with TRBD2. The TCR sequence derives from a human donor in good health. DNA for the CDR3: TGTGCCAGCAGCGAACTGACTAGCGGGGGGGATACGCAGTATTTT. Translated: CASSELTSGGDTQYF.